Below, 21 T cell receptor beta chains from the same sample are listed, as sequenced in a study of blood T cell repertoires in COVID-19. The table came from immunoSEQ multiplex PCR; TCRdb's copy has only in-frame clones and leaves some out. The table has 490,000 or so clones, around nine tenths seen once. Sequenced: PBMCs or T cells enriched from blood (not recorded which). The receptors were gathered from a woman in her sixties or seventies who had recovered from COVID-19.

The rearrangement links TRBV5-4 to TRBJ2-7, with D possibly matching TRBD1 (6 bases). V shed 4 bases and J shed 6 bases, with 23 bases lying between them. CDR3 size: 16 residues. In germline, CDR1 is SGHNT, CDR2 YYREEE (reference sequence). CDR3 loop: CASSVSTGPPFFEQYF. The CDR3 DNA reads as TGTGCCAGCAGCGTCTCGACAGGACCGCCTTTCTTCGAGCAGTACTTC.

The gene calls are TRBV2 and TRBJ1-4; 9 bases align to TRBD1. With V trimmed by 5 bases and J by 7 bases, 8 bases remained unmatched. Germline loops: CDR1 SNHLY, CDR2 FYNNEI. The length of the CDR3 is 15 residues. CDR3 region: CASSFAGTGREKLFF. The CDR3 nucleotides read TGTGCCAGCAGTTTCGCCGGGACAGGGCGTGAAAAACTGTTTTTT. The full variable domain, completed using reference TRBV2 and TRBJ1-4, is EPEVTQTPSHQVTQMGQEVILRCVPISNHLYFYWYRQILGQKVEFLVSFYNNEISEKSEIFDDQFSVERPDGSNFTLKIRSTKLEDSAMYFCASSFAGTGREKLFFGSGTQLSVL.

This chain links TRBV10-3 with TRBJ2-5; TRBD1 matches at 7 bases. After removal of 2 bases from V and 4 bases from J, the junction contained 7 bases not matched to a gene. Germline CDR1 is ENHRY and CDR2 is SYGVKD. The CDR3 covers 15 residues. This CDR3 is CAISEDREVSETQYF. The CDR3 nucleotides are TGTGCCATCAGTGAGGACAGGGAAGTATCAGAGACCCAGTACTTC.

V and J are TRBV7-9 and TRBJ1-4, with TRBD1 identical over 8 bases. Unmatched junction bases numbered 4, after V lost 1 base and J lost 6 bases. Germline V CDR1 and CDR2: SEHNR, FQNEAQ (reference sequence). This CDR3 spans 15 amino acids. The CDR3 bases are TGTGCCAGCAGCTTAGACCCGACAGGGGATGAAAAACTGTTTTTT. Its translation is CASSLDPTGDEKLFF.

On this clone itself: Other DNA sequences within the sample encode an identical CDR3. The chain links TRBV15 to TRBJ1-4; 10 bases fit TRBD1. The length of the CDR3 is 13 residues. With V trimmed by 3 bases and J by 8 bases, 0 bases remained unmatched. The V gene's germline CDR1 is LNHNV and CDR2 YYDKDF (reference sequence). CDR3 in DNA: TGTGCCACCAGCAGGGACAGGGGGGAAAAACTGTTTTTT. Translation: CATSRDRGEKLFF. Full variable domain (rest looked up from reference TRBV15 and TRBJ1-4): DAMVIQNPRYQVTQFGKPVTLSCSQTLNHNVMYWYQQKSSQAPKLLFHYYDKDFNNEADTPDNFQSRRPNTSFCFLDIRSPGLGDTAMYLCATSRDRGEKLFFGSGTQLSVL.

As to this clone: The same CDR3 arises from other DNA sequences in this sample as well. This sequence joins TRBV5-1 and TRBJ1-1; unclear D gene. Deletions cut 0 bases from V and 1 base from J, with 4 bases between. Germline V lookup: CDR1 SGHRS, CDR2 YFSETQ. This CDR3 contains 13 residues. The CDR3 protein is CASSLDSNTEAFF. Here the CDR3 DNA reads TGCGCCAGCAGCTTGGACTCGAACACTGAAGCTTTCTTT.

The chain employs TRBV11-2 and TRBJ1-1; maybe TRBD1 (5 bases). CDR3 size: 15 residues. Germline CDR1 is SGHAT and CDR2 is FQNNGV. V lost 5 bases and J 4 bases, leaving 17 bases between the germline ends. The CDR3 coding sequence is TGTGCCAGCAGCCCGAGGACGGGGGGAGGCACTGAAGCTTTCTTT. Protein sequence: CASSPRTGGGTEAFF.

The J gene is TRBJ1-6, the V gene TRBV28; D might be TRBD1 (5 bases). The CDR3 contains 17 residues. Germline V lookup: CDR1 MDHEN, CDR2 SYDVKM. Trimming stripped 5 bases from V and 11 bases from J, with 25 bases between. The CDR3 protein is CASSLPGHNRMETPLHF. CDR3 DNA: TGTGCCAGCAGTCTCCCAGGACATAACCGTATGGAGACACCCCTCCACTTT.

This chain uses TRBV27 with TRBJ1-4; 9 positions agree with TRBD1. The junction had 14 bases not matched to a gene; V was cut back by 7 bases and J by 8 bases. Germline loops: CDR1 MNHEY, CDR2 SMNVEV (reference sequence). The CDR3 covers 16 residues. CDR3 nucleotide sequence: TGTGCCAGCACCCCTACCGCGGGGACAGGGAACGAAAAACTGTTTTTT. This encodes CASTPTAGTGNEKLFF.

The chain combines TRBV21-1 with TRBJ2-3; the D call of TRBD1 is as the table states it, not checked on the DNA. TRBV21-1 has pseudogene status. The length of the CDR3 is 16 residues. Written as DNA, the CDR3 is TGTGCCAGCAGCACTTCAAACAGGTATTTGACAGATACGCAGTATTTT. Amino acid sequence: CASSTSNRYLTDTQYF.

As DNA, the CDR3 is TGCGCCAGCAGCAGAACTAGCGGGGCCTACAATGAGCAGTTCTTC. As protein: CASSRTSGAYNEQFF. The rearrangement links TRBV5-1 to TRBJ2-1; 10 positions agree with TRBD2. The CDR3 covers 15 residues. V lost 4 bases and J lost 2; bases outside the gene matches: 3. Germline V gene data show CDR1 as SGHRS and CDR2 as YFSETQ.

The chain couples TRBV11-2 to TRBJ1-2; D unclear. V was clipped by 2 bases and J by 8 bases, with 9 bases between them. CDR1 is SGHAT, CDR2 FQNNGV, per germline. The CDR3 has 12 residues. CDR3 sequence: CASSLFSTGYTF. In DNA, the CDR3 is TGTGCCAGCAGCTTATTCTCTACCGGCTACACCTTC.

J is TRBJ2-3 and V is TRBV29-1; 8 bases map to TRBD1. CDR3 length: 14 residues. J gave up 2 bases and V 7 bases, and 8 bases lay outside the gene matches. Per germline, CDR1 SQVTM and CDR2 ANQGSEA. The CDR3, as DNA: TGCAGCGCTACCCAGGGGGCTACCACAGATACGCAGTATTTT. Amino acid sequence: CSATQGATTDTQYF.

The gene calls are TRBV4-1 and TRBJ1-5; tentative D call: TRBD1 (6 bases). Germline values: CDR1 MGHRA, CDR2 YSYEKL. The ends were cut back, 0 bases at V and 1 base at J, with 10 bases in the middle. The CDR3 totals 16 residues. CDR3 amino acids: CASSQEGGGSNQPQHF. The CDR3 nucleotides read TGCGCCAGCAGCCAAGAGGGAGGGGGAAGCAATCAGCCCCAGCATTTT.

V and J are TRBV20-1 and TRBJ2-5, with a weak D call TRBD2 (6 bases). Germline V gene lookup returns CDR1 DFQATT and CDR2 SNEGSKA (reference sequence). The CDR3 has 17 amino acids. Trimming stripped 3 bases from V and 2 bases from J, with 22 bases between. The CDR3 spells CSASRWGEQVRQETQYF. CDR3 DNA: TGCAGTGCTAGTCGGTGGGGGGAGCAAGTAAGACAAGAGACCCAGTACTTC.

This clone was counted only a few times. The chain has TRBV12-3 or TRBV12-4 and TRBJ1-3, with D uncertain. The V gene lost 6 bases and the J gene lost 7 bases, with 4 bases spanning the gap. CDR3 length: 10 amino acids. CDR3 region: CASSLNTIYF. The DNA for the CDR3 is TGTGCCAGCAGCCTCAACACCATATATTTT.

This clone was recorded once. This CDR3 is CASSYGTSPDTQYF. In nucleotides, the CDR3 is TGCGCCAGCAGCTACGGGACTAGCCCAGATACGCAGTATTTT. This chain joins TRBV5-1 and TRBJ2-3; 9 positions agree with TRBD2. V gave up 3 bases and J gave up 4 bases; unmatched junction bases: 3. The germline gives CDR1 SGHRS, CDR2 YFSETQ. There are 14 residues in the CDR3.

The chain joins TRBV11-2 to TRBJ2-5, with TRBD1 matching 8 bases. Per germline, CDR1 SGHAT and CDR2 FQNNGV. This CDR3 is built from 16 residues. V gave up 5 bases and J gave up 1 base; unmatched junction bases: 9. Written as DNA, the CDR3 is TGTGCCAGCAGCGGGGACAGGCCGATCCTCCAAGAGACCCAGTACTTC. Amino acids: CASSGDRPILQETQYF.

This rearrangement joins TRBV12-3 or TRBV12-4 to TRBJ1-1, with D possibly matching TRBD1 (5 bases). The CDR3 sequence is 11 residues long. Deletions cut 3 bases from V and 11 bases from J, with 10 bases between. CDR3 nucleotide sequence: TGTGCCAGCAGTTTGCGGGGGAACGCTTTCTTT. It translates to CASSLRGNAFF.

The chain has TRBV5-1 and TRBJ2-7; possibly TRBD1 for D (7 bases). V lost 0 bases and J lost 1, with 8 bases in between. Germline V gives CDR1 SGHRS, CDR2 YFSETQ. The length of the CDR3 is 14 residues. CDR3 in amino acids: CASSLAGGSYEQYV. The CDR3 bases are TGCGCCAGCAGCTTGGCAGGGGGGTCCTACGAGCAGTACGTC.

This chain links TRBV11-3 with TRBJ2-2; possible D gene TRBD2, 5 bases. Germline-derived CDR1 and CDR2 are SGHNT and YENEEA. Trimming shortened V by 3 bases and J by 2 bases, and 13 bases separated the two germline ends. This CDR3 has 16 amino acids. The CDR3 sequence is CASSFGLAINTGELFF. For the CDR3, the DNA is TGTGCCAGCAGCTTTGGTCTAGCTATTAACACCGGGGAGCTGTTTTTT.